Below are 20 T cell receptor beta chains sequenced from a single sample in a study of Graves' ophthalmopathy and Graves' hyperthyroidism. RNA served as the template for amplifying TCR beta CDR3 regions. Following a first-round RT-PCR that used HTBI primers, a second-round multiplex PCR was carried out. TCRdb called the multiplex PCR reads again in MiXCR, with one record for every CDR3 protein. The data contain around 1,000,000 distinct CDR3 sequences, 35% to 40% of them seen just once; the ten biggest clones take up around 10%. The sequenced sample was peripheral blood or thyroid tissue (not recorded which). The source of these receptors is an adult man with Graves' hyperthyroidism.

This clonotype was detected once. This chain joins TRBV25-1 and TRBJ2-2, with D perhaps matching TRBD1 or TRBD2 (6 bases each). V lost 4 bases and J 5 bases, leaving 20 bases between the germline ends. From germline, CDR1 is MGHDK and CDR2 SYGVNS. There are 17 residues in the CDR3. The CDR3 coding sequence is TGTGCCAGCAGTGGCTACGCCTCCGGGGGCCGTACCGGGGAGCTGTTTTTT. It yields the protein CASSGYASGGRTGELFF. Together with reference TRBV25-1 and TRBJ2-2, the CDR3 gives the full variable domain: EADIYQTPRYLVIGTGKKITLECSQTMGHDKMYWYQQDPGMELHLIHYSYGVNSTEKGDLSSESTVSRIRTEHFPLTLESARPSHTSQYLCASSGYASGGRTGELFFGEGSRLTVL.

This clonotype has at least ten counts. For the CDR3, the DNA is TGTGCCAGCAGTTACCCGACAGGGGATGAGACCCAGTACTTC. This encodes CASSYPTGDETQYF. This chain links TRBV6-5 with TRBJ2-5; 8 nucleotides line up with TRBD1. The CDR3 extends over 14 amino acids. CDR1 and CDR2 from the germline V gene are MNHEY and SVGAGI. V lost 2 bases to trimming and J lost 5 bases; unmatched junction nucleotides: 4.

With respect to this clonotype: Possible read error: a much larger clone is one base away. V and J are TRBV7-8 and TRBJ1-6, with 10 bases that match TRBD1. The V gene's germline CDR1 is SGHVS and CDR2 FQNEAQ. The CDR3 runs 18 residues. V lost 2 bases and J lost 6; bases outside the gene matches: 10. DNA for the CDR3: TGTGCCAGCAGCTTAATTGCGGGACAGGGGAGACGTAATTCACCCCTCCACTTT. This sequence encodes CASSLIAGQGRRNSPLHF.

This clonotype occurred many times. The chain carries TRBV7-9 and TRBJ2-5; no reliable D call. Looked up from germline, CDR1 is SEHNR and CDR2 is FQNEAQ (reference sequence). Trimming cost V 3 bases and J 5 bases, with 10 bases left between them. The CDR3 covers 13 residues. CDR3 coding DNA: TGTGCCAGCAGCTTTGCCGGAGATGAGACCCAGTACTTC. Translated, it gives CASSFAGDETQYF.

This clonotype was detected only a few times. The V gene is TRBV4-3, the J gene TRBJ2-7; 10 bases map to TRBD1. Germline CDR1 reads LGHNA; CDR2 reads YSLEER. The CDR3 runs 16 residues. J gave up 2 bases and V 3 bases, and 7 bases lay outside the gene matches. The CDR3 DNA reads TGCGCCAGCAGCCAGGGACCGGGACAGGGGACCTACGAGCAGTACTTC. It yields the protein CASSQGPGQGTYEQYF.

The chain links TRBV5-6 to TRBJ1-5, with 9 bases matching TRBD1. The germline V gene has CDR1 SGHDT and CDR2 YYEEEE. The CDR3 consists of 15 residues. V lost 3 bases and J lost 5; bases outside the gene matches: 6. CDR3 DNA sequence: TGTGCCAGCAGCTACGGGACAGGGTGGTATCAGCCCCAGCATTTT. It encodes CASSYGTGWYQPQHF.

This clonotype was detected only once. The rearrangement uses TRBV9 and TRBJ2-7, with D unclear. The germline V gene has CDR1 SGDLS and CDR2 YYNGEE. V was cut by 4 bases and J by 2 bases, with 16 bases left in between. CDR3 size: 15 residues. In DNA, the CDR3 is TGTGCCAGCAGCCCCGGAAGCAACCCAACCTACGAGCAGTACTTC. Its protein is CASSPGSNPTYEQYF.

Comment on this clonotype: An end of the junction differs from the germline gene, which may be a read error. This rearrangement joins TRBV11-2 to TRBJ1-1; D is perhaps TRBD1 (6 bases). The CDR3 extends over 13 amino acids. The germline gives CDR1 SGHAT, CDR2 FQNNGV. The CDR3 DNA is TGTGCCGGCAGCCCGGACAGAAACACTGAAGCTTTCTTT. Amino acid sequence: CAGSPDRNTEAFF.

The rearrangement links TRBV7-6 to TRBJ1-1, with D hard to call. The germline V gene encodes CDR1 SGHVS and CDR2 FNYEAQ. The germline V and J ends were trimmed by 5 bases and 1 base, with 14 bases remaining between them. This CDR3 has 15 amino acids. CDR3 sequence: CASSTRPGWNTEAFF. CDR3 sequence (DNA): TGTGCCAGCAGCACCAGACCTGGGTGGAACACTGAAGCTTTCTTT. The complete variable domain, with remaining parts taken from reference TRBV7-6 and TRBJ1-1, reads GAGVSQSPRYKVTKRGQDVALRCDPISGHVSLYWYRQALGQGPEFLTYFNYEAQQDKSGLPNDRFSAERPEGSISTLTIQRTEQRDSAMYRCASSTRPGWNTEAFFGQGTRLTVV.

The chain joins TRBV7-8 to TRBJ2-5; perhaps TRBD2 as D (6 bases). V was pared by 6 bases and J by 7 bases, with 15 bases between. The CDR3 runs 13 residues. Germline loops: CDR1 SGHVS, CDR2 FQNEAQ. CDR3 nucleotide sequence: TGTGCCAGCAGTTATGGAGGGGCAGGGACCCAGTACTTC. It encodes CASSYGGAGTQYF.

This clonotype was seen only a few times. One end of the junction is discordant with germline, which a read error may explain. The chain has TRBV15 and TRBJ2-5; 11 bases fit TRBD1. The CDR3 length is 15 residues. CDR1 LNHNV and CDR2 YYDKDF come from the germline V gene (reference sequence). CDR3 residues: CASSLDGQGAETQYF. DNA of the CDR3: TGTGCCAGCAGCTTAGATGGACAGGGGGCGGAGACCCAGTACTTC.

This clonotype has just a few counts. The chain uses TRBV25-1 and TRBJ2-7, with 8 bases that match TRBD1. After removal of 6 bases from V and 2 bases from J, the junction contained 9 bases not matched to a gene. The germline V gene encodes CDR1 MGHDK and CDR2 SYGVNS. The CDR3 length is 15 residues. CDR3 coding DNA: TGTGCCAGCAGGCTGAAACAGGGGGTTCCCTACGAGCAGTACTTC. Translated, it gives CASRLKQGVPYEQYF.

This clonotype has a count of ten or more. CDR3: CASMTGQGAYEQYF. CDR3 sequence (DNA): TGCGCCAGCATGACGGGACAGGGGGCTTACGAGCAGTACTTC. The J gene is TRBJ2-7, the V gene TRBV5-1, with 12 bases matching TRBD1. CDR1 is SGHRS and CDR2 is YFSETQ in the germline V gene. V was pared by 6 bases and J by 4 bases, with 5 bases of the junction left unmatched. The CDR3 has 14 residues. The whole variable domain, filled in from reference TRBV5-1 and TRBJ2-7, reads KAGVTQTPRYLIKTRGQQVTLSCSPISGHRSVSWYQQTPGQGLQFLFEYFSETQRNKGNFPGRFSGRQFSNSRSEMNVSTLELGDSALYLCASMTGQGAYEQYFGPGTRLTVT.

The chain has TRBV10-3 and TRBJ2-2; perhaps TRBD1 as D (6 bases). This CDR3 comprises 15 residues. The germline gives CDR1 ENHRY, CDR2 SYGVKD. V shed 10 bases and J shed 3 bases, with 18 bases lying between them. The DNA for the CDR3 is TGTGCCAGCCGTCAATCCTACAGGGACACCGGGGAGCTGTTTTTT. As protein: CASRQSYRDTGELFF.

V gene TRBV2 combines with J gene TRBJ2-5; D ambiguous. Germline V gives CDR1 SNHLY, CDR2 FYNNEI. V lost 3 bases and J lost 1, with 12 bases in between. CDR3 size: 15 residues. The CDR3 sequence: CASSDYSFLQETQYF. CDR3 in DNA: TGTGCCAGCAGTGACTACTCTTTTCTCCAAGAGACCCAGTACTTC.

The CDR3 nucleotides read TGTGCCAGCAGCGTGGGTGGAGGAAGCTCCTATAATTCACCCCTCCACTTT. Its translation: CASSVGGGSSYNSPLHF. This chain uses TRBV7-8 with TRBJ1-6; no definite D call. V was shortened by 5 bases and J by 0 bases, with 14 bases between the two germline ends. The CDR3 is 17 residues long. Germline CDR1 is SGHVS and CDR2 is FQNEAQ.

The gene calls are TRBV24-1 and TRBJ1-1; possible D gene TRBD1, 6 bases. V lost 4 bases to trimming and J lost 7 bases, with 12 bases between them. The CDR3 totals 13 residues. In germline, CDR1 is KGHDR, CDR2 SFDVKD. The CDR3 reads CATSDLTGFEAFF. The CDR3 region has the DNA TGTGCCACCAGTGACCTGACAGGTTTTGAAGCTTTCTTT.

Ten or more counts support this clonotype. The chain links TRBV20-1 to TRBJ2-5, with D possibly being TRBD1 or TRBD2 (5 bases each). V lost 3 bases and J lost 1, with 9 bases in between. The CDR3 is 13 residues long. In germline, CDR1 is DFQATT, CDR2 SNEGSKA (reference sequence). The CDR3 here is CSASGASQETQYF. The CDR3 region has the DNA TGCAGTGCTAGCGGGGCAAGCCAAGAGACCCAGTACTTC.

The table lists this clonotype with many counts. This chain uses TRBV6-6 with TRBJ2-5; tentative D call: TRBD2 (5 bases). V lost 2 bases to trimming and J lost 2 bases, with 6 bases between them. This CDR3 comprises 13 residues. CDR1 is MNHNY, CDR2 SVGAGI, per germline (reference sequence). CDR3 sequence (DNA): TGTGCCAGCAGTTACGGGAGACAAGAGACCCAGTACTTC. Translating gives CASSYGRQETQYF.

Concerning this clonotype itself: Given the absence of the conserved phenylalanine or tryptophan at the CDR3 end, a read error is likely. The rearrangement uses TRBV11-1 and TRBJ1-1; D not resolved. The CDR3 contains 11 residues. From germline, CDR1 is SGHAT and CDR2 FQDESV (reference sequence). Trimming left V 3 bases short and J 6 bases short, with 5 bases between. CDR3 sequence (DNA): TGTGCCAGCAGCTTGGGGTCTGAAGCTTTCTGT. This codes for CASSLGSEAFC.